The 4 T cell receptor beta chains listed next were all sequenced from one sample in a study of T cell responses to AZD1222 COVID-19 vaccine. Method: immunoSEQ multiplex PCR; TCRdb's copy keeps in-frame clones and lacks some. This sample has about 130,000 clones, with 65% to 90% found just once. The sample in question was peripheral blood, obtained on day 0 of AZD1222 vaccination. The receptors originated from an adult in good health.

This clone has only one observation. This rearrangement joins TRBV7-2 to TRBJ2-7; 10 positions match TRBD2. Germline assignment: CDR1 SGHTA and CDR2 FQGNSA. The CDR3 spans 16 residues. V gave up 0 bases and J gave up 4 bases; unmatched junction bases: 6. DNA of the CDR3: TGTGCCAGCAGCTTAGCGCACCCTAGCGGGGGATACGAGCAGTACTTC. Protein sequence: CASSLAHPSGGYEQYF. Full variable domain (rest looked up from reference TRBV7-2 and TRBJ2-7): GAGVSQSPSNKVTEKGKDVELRCDPISGHTALYWYRQSLGQGLEFLIYFQGNSAPDKSGLPSDRFSAERTGGSVSTLTIQRTQQEDSAVYLCASSLAHPSGGYEQYFGPGTRLTVT.

The chain carries TRBV6-5 and TRBJ1-6; the D gene is possibly TRBD1 (5 bases). CDR1 is MNHEY and CDR2 is SVGAGI in the germline V gene. Between the trimmed V and J ends, which lost 4 bases and 7 bases, there was a span of 14 bases. The CDR3 sequence is 15 residues long. The CDR3 DNA reads as TGTGCCAGCAGTTCACGGGACGGGGCCAATTCACCCCTCCACTTT. Protein: CASSSRDGANSPLHF.

In its sample, this clone was seen once. The chain joins TRBV9 to TRBJ1-1; D call uncertain. The germline V gene has CDR1 SGDLS and CDR2 YYNGEE. The V end lost 0 bases, the J end lost 1 base, and 10 bases lay between the germline ends. This CDR3 comprises 15 residues. CDR3 amino acids: CASSVGPSPNTEAFF. Here the CDR3 DNA reads TGTGCCAGCAGCGTAGGCCCGAGCCCGAACACTGAAGCTTTCTTT.

As concerns this clone: The conserved closing phenylalanine or tryptophan is absent in this CDR3, likely reflecting a read error. The limits of the CDR3 on the DNA are not certain, so only TCRdb's listed CDR3 is given. The chain carries TRBV18 and TRBJ1-2. Per germline, CDR1 KGHSH and CDR2 LQKENI. A total of 8 residues make up the CDR3, ends included. CDR3 sequence: CASSPPGD.